The 18 T cell receptor beta chains below come from one sample, sequenced in a study of blood T cell repertoires in COVID-19. TCRdb's table, derived via immunoSEQ multiplex PCR, lists solely in-frame clones and lacks some. The repertoire includes 200,000 to 250,000 clones, 82% of them detected once, and 5.2% sits in the top ten. Sequenced sample: peripheral blood. The source of these receptors is a woman in her seventies with COVID-19, enrolled during active disease.

V usage is TRBV25-1 and J usage is TRBJ1-2, with no clear D. Trimming removed 4 bases from V and 6 bases from J, with 6 bases in between. The CDR3 is 11 amino acids. Germline assignment: CDR1 MGHDK and CDR2 SYGVNS. This CDR3 reads CASSVSDGYTF. CDR3 in DNA: TGTGCCAGCAGTGTCAGTGATGGCTACACCTTC.

J is TRBJ2-2 and V is TRBV12-5; D unclear. Germline loops: CDR1 LGHNT, CDR2 FRNRAP. V was clipped by 2 bases and J by 4 bases, with 5 bases between them. The CDR3 loop spans 13 amino acids. The CDR3 DNA reads TGTGCTAGTGGTTTGCCCGTCACCGGGGAGCTGTTTTTT. It is translated as CASGLPVTGELFF.

The J gene is TRBJ1-2, the V gene TRBV6-1; a weak D match, TRBD1 (5 bases). The CDR3 is 13 residues long. V was cut by 1 base and J by 8 bases, with 11 bases left in between. Germline V CDR1 and CDR2: MNHNS, SASEGT. The CDR3 DNA reads TGTGCCAGCAGTGAAGGGATCGGGGGAGGCTACACCTTC. Protein sequence: CASSEGIGGGYTF.

The CDR3 nucleotides are TGTGCCAGCAGCCAAGAGACAGTTAAAGTCTTCTATGGCTACACCTTC. Translated, it gives CASSQETVKVFYGYTF. The chain links TRBV5-6 to TRBJ1-2, with a weak D call TRBD1 (5 bases). The ends were cut back, 4 bases at V and 4 bases at J, with 20 bases in the middle. Germline loops: CDR1 SGHDT, CDR2 YYEEEE. This CDR3 is built from 16 residues.

The V and J genes are TRBV6-5 and TRBJ2-7; the D gene is possibly TRBD2 (6 bases). CDR3 size: 14 residues. Between the trimmed V and J ends, which lost 0 bases and 5 bases, there was a span of 11 bases. Germline V gene sequence: CDR1 MNHEY, CDR2 SVGAGI. Here the CDR3 reads CASSYSAGRNEQYF. The DNA of the CDR3 is TGTGCCAGCAGTTACTCTGCGGGGCGCAACGAGCAGTACTTC.

The chain joins TRBV6-6 to TRBJ2-7, with TRBD1 matching 9 bases. V lost 4 bases to trimming and J lost 3 bases; unmatched junction nucleotides: 10. Germline values: CDR1 MNHNY, CDR2 SVGAGI (reference sequence). The CDR3 extends over 16 amino acids. The CDR3 nucleotides are TGTGCCAGCAGTTTCTATGGGACAGGGAACGGCTACGAGCAGTACTTC. Translating gives CASSFYGTGNGYEQYF.

This chain uses TRBV7-2 with TRBJ1-1; D possibly corresponds to TRBD1 (6 bases). Deletions cut 4 bases from V and 6 bases from J, with 12 bases between. The CDR3 is 13 residues long. Germline loops: CDR1 SGHTA, CDR2 FQGNSA. CDR3 coding DNA: TGTGCCAGCAGCTCACAGGGTCTTCCTGAAGCTTTCTTT. Residues: CASSSQGLPEAFF.

The rearrangement uses TRBV24-1 and TRBJ1-1; 8 bases agree with TRBD1. CDR3 length: 14 amino acids. Germline CDR1 and CDR2: KGHDR and SFDVKD. Trimming at V came to 4 bases and at J to 4 bases, leaving 4 bases not matched to a gene. CDR3 DNA: TGTGCCACCAGTGACCGGGACAGGCCCACTGAAGCTTTCTTT. It is translated as CATSDRDRPTEAFF.

The chain employs TRBV28 and TRBJ1-1; TRBD1 matches at 7 bases. Per germline, CDR1 MDHEN and CDR2 SYDVKM. The V and J ends lost 6 bases and 6 bases, in that order; junction bases with no gene match: 10. CDR3 size: 14 residues. This chain's CDR3 is CASSVQGMVAEAFF. In DNA, the CDR3 is TGTGCCAGCAGCGTACAGGGGATGGTGGCTGAAGCTTTCTTT.

The V gene is TRBV5-1, the J gene TRBJ2-1; TRBD2 matches 8 bases. Germline V CDR1 and CDR2: SGHRS, YFSETQ. Trimming removed 4 bases from V and 6 bases from J; junction bases left unmatched: 6. The length of the CDR3 is 14 residues. The CDR3 sequence: CASSRAGTSNEQFF. For the CDR3, the DNA is TGCGCCAGCAGCCGAGCCGGGACTAGCAATGAGCAGTTCTTC.

This clone was seen repeatedly, ten times or more. V usage is TRBV7-9 and J usage is TRBJ1-2; 12 nucleotides agree with TRBD1. The CDR3 is made up of 15 amino acids. CDR1 and CDR2 (germline): SEHNR, FQNEAQ (reference sequence). V dropped 5 bases and J dropped 4; count of bases not matched to a gene: 5. The CDR3 region is CASSRDRGLVYGYTF. The DNA for the CDR3 is TGTGCCAGCAGCAGGGACAGGGGGCTTGTCTATGGCTACACCTTC.

The chain has TRBV9 and TRBJ1-5; D is unclear. V lost 1 base to trimming and J lost 3 bases, with 11 bases between them. The CDR3 is 15 amino acids. Per germline, CDR1 SGDLS and CDR2 YYNGEE. DNA of the CDR3: TGTGCCAGCAGCGTAACCGACACAGTCAATCAGCCCCAGCATTTT. The encoded protein is CASSVTDTVNQPQHF. Supplemented by reference TRBV9 and TRBJ1-5, the full variable domain reads DSGVTQTPKHLITATGQRVTLRCSPRSGDLSVYWYQQSLDQGLQFLIQYYNGEERAKGNILERFSAQQFPDLHSELNLSSLELGDSALYFCASSVTDTVNQPQHFGDGTRLSIL.

The V gene is TRBV7-8, the J gene TRBJ2-7; TRBD2 matches at 7 bases. This CDR3 has 14 residues. J was trimmed by 4 bases and V by 1 base; bases with no gene match: 4. Germline-derived CDR1 and CDR2 are SGHVS and FQNEAQ. The CDR3 DNA is TGTGCCAGCAGCTTAGGAGGGAGGGCGTACGAGCAGTACTTC. Protein: CASSLGGRAYEQYF.

The rearrangement links TRBV7-2 to TRBJ1-5; no clear D gene. Trimming cost V 1 base and J 0 bases, with 7 bases left between them. This CDR3 has 15 residues. Germline V gene data show CDR1 as SGHTA and CDR2 as FQGNSA. The CDR3 here is CASSLGECSNQPQHF. The CDR3 nucleotides are TGTGCCAGCAGCTTAGGAGAATGTAGCAATCAGCCCCAGCATTTT.

This rearrangement joins TRBV11-3 to TRBJ2-3; 11 nucleotides line up with TRBD2. After removal of 5 bases from V and 1 base from J, the junction contained 11 bases not matched to a gene. CDR1 is SGHNT, CDR2 YENEEA, per germline. The CDR3 totals 18 residues. The CDR3 protein is CASSHTSGSWVGTDTQYF. The CDR3 DNA follows: TGTGCCAGCAGCCACACTAGCGGGAGCTGGGTTGGCACAGATACGCAGTATTTT.

The V and J genes are TRBV5-1 and TRBJ1-6; 7 bases agree with TRBD1. The V segment lost 3 bases and the J segment 2 bases; nucleotides outside the gene matches: 2. Germline V gives CDR1 SGHRS, CDR2 YFSETQ. The CDR3 runs 15 residues. The chain's CDR3 is CASSSGQAYNSPLHF. The CDR3 nucleotides are TGCGCCAGCAGCTCAGGACAGGCCTATAATTCACCCCTCCACTTT. Variable domain in full (rest from reference TRBV5-1 and TRBJ1-6): KAGVTQTPRYLIKTRGQQVTLSCSPISGHRSVSWYQQTPGQGLQFLFEYFSETQRNKGNFPGRFSGRQFSNSRSEMNVSTLELGDSALYLCASSSGQAYNSPLHFGNGTRLTVT.

The rearrangement links TRBV11-2 to TRBJ2-1; TRBD2 agrees at 14 bases. The CDR3 covers 16 residues. Germline V gene data show CDR1 as SGHAT and CDR2 as FQNNGV. The junction had 4 bases not matched to a gene; V was cut back by 0 bases and J by 9 bases. The CDR3 loop is CASSLDGTSGRSEQFF. The CDR3 nucleotides read TGTGCCAGCAGCTTAGATGGGACTAGCGGGAGAAGTGAGCAGTTCTTC. Filled out from reference TRBV11-2 and TRBJ2-1, the complete variable domain reads EAGVAQSPRYKIIEKRQSVAFWCNPISGHATLYWYQQILGQGPKLLIQFQNNGVVDDSQLPKDRFSAERLKGVDSTLKIQPAKLEDSAVYLCASSLDGTSGRSEQFFGPGTRLTVL.

This clone was counted a single time. V usage is TRBV3-1 (or the pseudogene TRBV3-2) and J usage is TRBJ2-1; D may be TRBD2 (6 bases). There are 15 residues in the CDR3. The germline V and J ends were trimmed by 0 bases and 5 bases, with 11 bases remaining between them. Per the germline V gene, CDR1 is LGHDT and CDR2 is YNNKEL (reference sequence). Written as DNA, the CDR3 is TGTGCCAGCAGCCAAGATGGGACTTTCAACAATGAGCAGTTCTTC. Protein sequence: CASSQDGTFNNEQFF.